These T cell receptor beta chains were read from a single sample in a study of radiation and T cells in renal cell carcinoma. Clones were read by immunoSEQ multiplex PCR, and TCRdb kept only the in-frame ones, dropping some. The data contain approximately 79,000 clones, 82% of them singletons. The sequenced sample was blood, obtained from a patient whose treatment included radiotherapy and nephrectomy. The receptors derive from a man in his 60s with renal cell carcinoma. CDR3s include the opening cysteine and the closing phenylalanine or tryptophan. Each record gives: clone size, V gene, J gene, D gene, CDR3 DNA, CDR3 protein. A D gene is named only where the DNA matches it firmly. Only some rows state a clone size, as once, few, many or a class for expanded clones.

>NA|TRBV14|TRBJ2-5|TRBD1
TGTGCCAGCAGCCAAGACCTGACAGGGGAAGAGACCCAGTACTTC
CASSQDLTGEETQYF
>NA|TRBV7-2|TRBJ1-2|NA
TGTGCCAGCAGCTTAGGGACAGTTAACTATGGCTACACCTTC
CASSLGTVNYGYTF
>NA|TRBV28|TRBJ2-2|TRBD1
TGTGCCAGCAGTTTGAGGGACAGGGTCACCGGGGAGCTGTTTTTT
CASSLRDRVTGELFF
>NA|TRBV30|TRBJ1-2|NA
TGTGCCTGGACAGAGGAATTAACTAACTATGGCTACACCTTC
CAWTEELTNYGYTF
>NA|TRBV9|TRBJ1-3|TRBD1
TGTGCCAGCAGCGAAAGTGGGACAGGGGGTTCGCGCACCATATATTTT
CASSESGTGGSRTIYF
>NA|TRBV27|TRBJ2-2|NA
TGTGCCACCGCCTCCCTGGGAGGGAACACCGGGGAGCTGTTTTTT
CATASLGGNTGELFF
>NA|TRBV7-8|TRBJ2-1|NA
TGTGCCAGCAGCTTAGGGCTAGCGCTATCTTCCTACAATGGGCAGTTCTTC
CASSLGLALSSYNGQFF
>NA|TRBV6-6|TRBJ2-7|NA
TGTGCCAGCAGTTGGGACTCCGGCTACGAGCAGTACTTC
CASSWDSGYEQYF
>NA|TRBV19|TRBJ2-5|NA
TGTGCCAGTAGTATAGAGCCCCTTCGGGAGACCCAGTACTTC
CASSIEPLRETQYF
>NA|TRBV7-9|TRBJ1-1|NA
TGTGCCAGCAGCTTGGGGTACATGAACACTGAAGCTTTCTTT
CASSLGYMNTEAFF
>NA|TRBV2|TRBJ1-4|NA
TGTGCCAGCAGTCAGGGAGGATATAGCGAAAAACTGTTTTTT
CASSQGGYSEKLFF
>few|TRBV29-1|TRBJ1-2|TRBD1
TGCAGCGTTGTGGAGGGACAGGTTAACGGCTACACCTTC
CSVVEGQVNGYTF
>NA|TRBV10-3|TRBJ1-2|NA
TGTGCCATCGGTCGCTCAGGGGAGGGCTATGGCTACACCTTC
CAIGRSGEGYGYTF
>few|TRBV10-3|TRBJ2-7|NA
TGTGCCATCAGTGATATAGGGGGATCTTACGAGCAGTACTTC
CAISDIGGSYEQYF
>NA|TRBV6-1|TRBJ1-1|NA
TGTGCCAGCAGTGGCCGAGGGCTCCAAGGCCCCTTCACTGAAGCTTTCTTT
CASSGRGLQGPFTEAFF
>NA|TRBV28|TRBJ2-7|NA
TGTGCCAGCAGTTTTAGCAGCTACGAGCAGTACTTC
CASSFSSYEQYF
>NA|TRBV7-6|TRBJ2-7|NA
TGTGCCAGCAGCTTAAACAGGGTCTCCTACGAGCAGTACTTC
CASSLNRVSYEQYF
>NA|TRBV19|TRBJ1-1|TRBD1
TGTGCCAGTAACGACAGGGCGAACACTGAAGCTTTCTTT
CASNDRANTEAFF
>NA|TRBV5-1|TRBJ2-1|NA
TGCGCCAGCAGCTTGTGGGGTTTTAGCTCCTACAATGAGCAGTTCTTC
CASSLWGFSSYNEQFF
>NA|TRBV6-6|TRBJ1-1|NA
TGTGCCAGCATCATCGATGGTGTCGGCACTGAAGCTTTCTTT
CASIIDGVGTEAFF
>NA|TRBV6-4|TRBJ2-3|NA
TGTGCCAGCAGTGTTGAGGGAATCACAGATACGCAGTATTTT
CASSVEGITDTQYF
>NA|TRBV7-9|TRBJ2-1|TRBD1
TGTGCCAGCAGCCCGTCCCGGGACAGGGGCGACAATGAGCAGTTCTTC
CASSPSRDRGDNEQFF
>NA|TRBV28|TRBJ2-2|TRBD2
TGTGCCAGCAAGAGGGCAAGCGGGAGGGCGTGGACCGGGGAGCTGTTTTTT
CASKRASGRAWTGELFF
>once|TRBV18|TRBJ2-4|NA
TGTGCCAGCTCCGGAAGGGGTCGGGACATTCAGTACTTC
CASSGRGRDIQYF
>NA|TRBV6-1|TRBJ2-5|NA
TGTGCCAGCACAGCGACACCACAAGAGACCCAGTACTTC
CASTATPQETQYF
>NA|TRBV19|TRBJ2-7|NA
TGTGCCAGTAGTGATCCGGGACTGGGCGACGAGCAGTACTTC
CASSDPGLGDEQYF
>once|TRBV6-6|TRBJ2-5|NA
TGTGCCAGCAGTTACCCAGGGATAACACGTCAAGAGACCCAGTACTTC
CASSYPGITRQETQYF
>NA|TRBV6-6|TRBJ2-2|TRBD2
TGTGCCACCCTAGCGGGGAAGCACACCGGGGAGCTGTTTTTT
CATLAGKHTGELFF
>NA|TRBV5-1|TRBJ2-7|TRBD1
TGCGCCAGCAGCCCCTCGGACAGGGAGGTTTTCGAGCAGTACTTC
CASSPSDREVFEQYF
>NA|TRBV4-3|TRBJ2-5|NA
TGCGCCAGCAGCCAAGATAGTAGGTTCGACGCGGGACCTGCAGAGACCCAGTACTTC
CASSQDSRFDAGPAETQYF
>NA|TRBV6-6|TRBJ1-1|NA
TGTGCCAGCAGTTACTCGGGCAACATGAACACTGAAGCTTTCTTT
CASSYSGNMNTEAFF
>NA|TRBV5-4|TRBJ2-3|TRBD2
TGTGCCAGCAGCCTAGCGGGAGGGCCAAGTACGCAGTATTTT
CASSLAGGPSTQYF
>few|TRBV10-1|TRBJ1-3|NA
TGCGCCAGCAGTGAACGGCGTGGAAACACCATATATTTT
CASSERRGNTIYF
>NA|TRBV2|TRBJ1-1|NA
TGTGCCAGCAGTGAAACGAGGTATGGTGGAGCTTTCTTT
CASSETRYGGAFF
>NA|TRBV7-9|TRBJ1-1|TRBD1
TGTGCCAGCAGCCCCACAGGGGCGGTGAACACTGAAGCTTTCTTT
CASSPTGAVNTEAFF
>once|TRBV7-2|TRBJ2-3|NA
TGTGCCAGCAGCTTTTTTCCGGGAGAAGATACGCAGTATTTT
CASSFFPGEDTQYF
>NA|TRBV27|TRBJ1-2|NA
TGTGCCAGCAGTTTATCTACTGATGCTAACTATGGCTACACCTTC
CASSLSTDANYGYTF
>NA|TRBV7-2|TRBJ1-1|TRBD1
TGTGCCAGCAGCCCGACAGGGGTCCCAGGAGCTTTCTTT
CASSPTGVPGAFF
>NA|TRBV5-1|TRBJ1-1|NA
TGCGCCAGTACAGCGACGGACACTGAAGCTTTCTTT
CASTATDTEAFF
>NA|TRBV5-4|TRBJ2-2|NA
TGTGCCAGCAGCTTGGCTGGGAACACCGGGGAGCTGTTTTTT
CASSLAGNTGELFF
>NA|TRBV28|TRBJ1-2|NA
TGTGCCAGCAGCCTCCCGCCCCTCGGGGTGGGTGGCTACACCTTC
CASSLPPLGVGGYTF
>NA|TRBV6-6|TRBJ2-3|NA
TGTGCCAGCAGCCGCGGGTTGCTAGACCAGACAGATACGCAGTATTTT
CASSRGLLDQTDTQYF
>once|TRBV30|TRBJ2-5|NA
TGTGCCTGGAGTGGAGACGTTCAAGAGACCCAGTACTTC
CAWSGDVQETQYF
>NA|TRBV18|TRBJ2-3|TRBD2
TGTGCCAGCTCACCACTAGCGGGGGCTACAGATACGCAGTATTTT
CASSPLAGATDTQYF
>NA|TRBV5-1|TRBJ2-1|TRBD2
TGCGCCAGCAGCTTGGTACCTAGCGGGACTTACAATGAGCAGTTCTTC
CASSLVPSGTYNEQFF
>once|TRBV7-9|TRBJ2-7|NA
TGTGCCAGCAGCTTAGCGGGAAACGGGGCTTACGAGCAGTACTTC
CASSLAGNGAYEQYF
>NA|TRBV30|TRBJ2-7|NA
TGTGCCGGGACGGATTCCTACGAGCAGTACTTC
CAGTDSYEQYF
>NA|TRBV18|TRBJ1-3|NA
TGTGCCAGCTCCCCCTTTGCGGGAAACACCATATATTTT
CASSPFAGNTIYF
>NA|TRBV6-5|TRBJ2-5|TRBD1
TGTGCCAGCAGCGCCCGCAGGGGGCTGGTAGAGACCCAGTACTTC
CASSARRGLVETQYF
>once|TRBV27|TRBJ1-4|TRBD1
TGTGCCAGCAGCCCCGGGACAGGGGGCAGTGAAAAACTGTTTTTT
CASSPGTGGSEKLFF
>few|TRBV7-3|TRBJ2-7|NA
TGTGCCAGCAGCTTAGTCCAGGGTCGCGAGCAGTACTTC
CASSLVQGREQYF
>NA|TRBV7-6|TRBJ1-2|NA
TGTGCCAGCAGCTTAGTACAGGGAGGAGGGAATGGCTACACCTTC
CASSLVQGGGNGYTF
>few|TRBV19|TRBJ1-1|NA
TGTGCCAGTAGTATAGATTGGGGGAACACTGAAGCTTTCTTT
CASSIDWGNTEAFF
>NA|TRBV15|TRBJ2-7|TRBD2
TGTGCCACCAGCAGAGTGGGGGAGGGCTACGAGCAGTACTTC
CATSRVGEGYEQYF